This TCR beta chain was identified in a study of early T cells in non-severe SARS-CoV-2 infection. Individual cDNA molecules received unique molecular identifiers. TCRdb re-derived calls from the 5' RACE reads in MiXCR, one entry per CDR3 protein. The sample contains about 79,000 distinct CDR3 sequences, roughly an eighth of which appear only once. The V end lost 7 bases, the J end lost 6 bases, and 10 bases lay between the germline ends. Germline values: CDR1 SNHLY, CDR2 FYNNEI. There are 12 residues in the CDR3. This clonotype was observed a handful of times. Sequencing was done on a sample of whole blood. This receptor was identified in an adult who was a healthcare worker with PCR-confirmed SARS-CoV-2 infection or an uninfected control (not recorded which). V usage is TRBV2 and J usage is TRBJ2-1; a weak D match, TRBD1 (6 bases). The CDR3 sequence: CASNQGGNEQFF. The CDR3 DNA sequence: TGTGCCAGCAATCAAGGGGGCAATGAGCAGTTCTTC.